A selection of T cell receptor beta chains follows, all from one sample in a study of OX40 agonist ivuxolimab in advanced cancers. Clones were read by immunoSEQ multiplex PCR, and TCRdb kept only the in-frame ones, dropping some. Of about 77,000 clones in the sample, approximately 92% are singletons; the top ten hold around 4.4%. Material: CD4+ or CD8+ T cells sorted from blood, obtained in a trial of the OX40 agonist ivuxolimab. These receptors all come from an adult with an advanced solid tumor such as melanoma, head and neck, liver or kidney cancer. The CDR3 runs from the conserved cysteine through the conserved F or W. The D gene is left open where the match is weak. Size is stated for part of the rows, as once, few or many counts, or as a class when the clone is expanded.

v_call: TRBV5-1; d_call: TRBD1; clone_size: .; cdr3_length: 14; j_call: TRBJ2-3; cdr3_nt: TGCGCCAGCAGCCCGGGACAGCGCACAGATACGCAGTATTTT; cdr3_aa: CASSPGQRTDTQYF
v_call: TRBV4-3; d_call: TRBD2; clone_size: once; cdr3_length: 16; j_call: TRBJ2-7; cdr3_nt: TGCGCCAGCAGCCAAGATCCCCGGGGGGAAAGCTACGAGCAGTACTTC; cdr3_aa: CASSQDPRGESYEQYF
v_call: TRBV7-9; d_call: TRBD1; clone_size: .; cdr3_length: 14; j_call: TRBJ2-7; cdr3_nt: TGTGCCAGCAGCTTAGTAAGGGACAGCGGCGAGCAGTACTTC; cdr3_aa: CASSLVRDSGEQYF
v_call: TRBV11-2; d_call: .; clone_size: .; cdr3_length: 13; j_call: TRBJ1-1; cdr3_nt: TGTGCCAGCAGCCAAGCAGCGAACACTGAAGCTTTCTTT; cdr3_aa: CASSQAANTEAFF
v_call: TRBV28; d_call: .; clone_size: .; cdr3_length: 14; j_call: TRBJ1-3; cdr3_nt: TGTGCCAGCAGTTTAGGACGGAGGGGAAACACCATATATTTT; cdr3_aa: CASSLGRRGNTIYF
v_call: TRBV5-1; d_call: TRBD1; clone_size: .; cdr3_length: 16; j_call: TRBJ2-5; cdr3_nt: TGCGCCAGCAGCTTGGGAACGCGACAGGGGATGGAGACCCAGTACTTC; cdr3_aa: CASSLGTRQGMETQYF
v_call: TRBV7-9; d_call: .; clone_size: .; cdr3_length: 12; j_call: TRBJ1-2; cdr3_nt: TGTGCCAGCAGCTTAGAGGAGTATAGCTACACCTTC; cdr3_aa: CASSLEEYSYTF
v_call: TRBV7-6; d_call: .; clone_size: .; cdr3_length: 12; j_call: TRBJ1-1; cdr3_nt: TGTGCCACTGGGGCATTGGGCACTGAAGCTTTCTTT; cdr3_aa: CATGALGTEAFF
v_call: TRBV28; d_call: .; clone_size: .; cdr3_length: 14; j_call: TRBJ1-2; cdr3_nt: TGTGCCAGCAGTTTGAAAGGGGGTAGCTATGGCTACACCTTC; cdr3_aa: CASSLKGGSYGYTF
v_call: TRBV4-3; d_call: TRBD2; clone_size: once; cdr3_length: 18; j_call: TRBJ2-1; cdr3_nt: TGCGCCAGCAGCCAAGACCCCGTTGCTAGCGGGAGTCGCAATGAGCAGTTCTTC; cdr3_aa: CASSQDPVASGSRNEQFF
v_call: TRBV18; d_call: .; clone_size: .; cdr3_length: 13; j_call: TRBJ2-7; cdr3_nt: TGTGCCAGCTCACCAGCACAATCCTACGAGCAGTACTTC; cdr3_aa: CASSPAQSYEQYF
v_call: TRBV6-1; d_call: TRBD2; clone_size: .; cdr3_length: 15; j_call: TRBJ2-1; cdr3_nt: TGTGCCTGCACCAGCGGGGGTTTCTCCTACAATGAGCAGTTCTTC; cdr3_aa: CACTSGGFSYNEQFF
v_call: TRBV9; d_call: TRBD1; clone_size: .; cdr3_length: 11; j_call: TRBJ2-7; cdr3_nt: TGTGCCAGCAGCGAACGGACAGGACAGTACTTC; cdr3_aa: CASSERTGQYF
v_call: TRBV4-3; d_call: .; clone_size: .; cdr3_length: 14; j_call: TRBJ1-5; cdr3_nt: TGCGCCAGCAGTGCATACAGGGGCAATCAGCCCCAGCATTTT; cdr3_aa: CASSAYRGNQPQHF
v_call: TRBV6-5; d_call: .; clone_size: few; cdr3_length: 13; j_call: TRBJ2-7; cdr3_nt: TGTGCCAGCAAGACCCCAGGGTCGTACGAGCAGTACTTC; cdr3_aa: CASKTPGSYEQYF
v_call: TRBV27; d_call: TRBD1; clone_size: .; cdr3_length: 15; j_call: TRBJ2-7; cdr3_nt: TGTGCCAGCAGTACCCGACAGGGTAGCTCCTACGAGCAGTACTTC; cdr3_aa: CASSTRQGSSYEQYF
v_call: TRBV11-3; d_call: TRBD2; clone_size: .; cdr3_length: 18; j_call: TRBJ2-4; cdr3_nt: TGTGCCAGCAGCGCTTCCGAGCGGGGTAGCGGGAGATGGAACATTCAGTACTTC; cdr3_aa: CASSASERGSGRWNIQYF
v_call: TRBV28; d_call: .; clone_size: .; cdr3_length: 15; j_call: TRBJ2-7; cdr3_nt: TGTGCCAGCAGTTCCGCCGGGACCGGGGCCTCCGAGCAGTACTTC; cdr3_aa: CASSSAGTGASEQYF
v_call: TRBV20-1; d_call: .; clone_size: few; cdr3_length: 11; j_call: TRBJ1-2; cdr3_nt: TGCAGTGCAAAGGGGTTCTCTGGCTACACCTTC; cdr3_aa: CSAKGFSGYTF
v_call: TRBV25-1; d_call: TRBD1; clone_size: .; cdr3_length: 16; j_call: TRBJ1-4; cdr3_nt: TGTGCCAGCAGTGAATTAGGTAACAGGGGGAAAGAAAAACTGTTTTTT; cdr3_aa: CASSELGNRGKEKLFF
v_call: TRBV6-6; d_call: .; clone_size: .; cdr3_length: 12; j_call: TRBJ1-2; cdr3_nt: TGTGCCAGCAGTTACTCCCCCTATGGCTACACCTTC; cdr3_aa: CASSYSPYGYTF
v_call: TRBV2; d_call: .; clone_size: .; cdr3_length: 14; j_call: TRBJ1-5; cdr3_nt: TGTGCCAGCAGTGATACAGGGCAAAATCAGCCCCAGCATTTT; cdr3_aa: CASSDTGQNQPQHF
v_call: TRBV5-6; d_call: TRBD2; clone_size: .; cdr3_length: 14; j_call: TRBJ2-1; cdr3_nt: TGTGCCAGCAGCTTGCCGGGAGGCGGCAATGAGCAGTTCTTC; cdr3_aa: CASSLPGGGNEQFF
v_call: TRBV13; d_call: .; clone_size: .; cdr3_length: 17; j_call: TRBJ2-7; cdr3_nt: TGTGCCAGCAGTGCTATGGCCGGGGACTCCCTATTCTACGAGCAGTACTTC; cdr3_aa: CASSAMAGDSLFYEQYF
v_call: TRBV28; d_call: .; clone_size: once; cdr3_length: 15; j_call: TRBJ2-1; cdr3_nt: TGTGCCAGCACCCGTCTGAGACAGTTCGACAATGAGCAGTTCTTC; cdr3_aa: CASTRLRQFDNEQFF
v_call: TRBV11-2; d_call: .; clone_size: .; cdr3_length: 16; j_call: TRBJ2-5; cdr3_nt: TGTGCCAGCAGCGTGACCCGCGGGATCGTCCCAGAGACCCAGTACTTC; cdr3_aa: CASSVTRGIVPETQYF
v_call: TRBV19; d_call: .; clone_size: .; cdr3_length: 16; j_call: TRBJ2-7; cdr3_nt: TGTGCCAGTAGTATGGGGCCCGTTGGGGGGCGCAACGAGCAGTACTTC; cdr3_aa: CASSMGPVGGRNEQYF
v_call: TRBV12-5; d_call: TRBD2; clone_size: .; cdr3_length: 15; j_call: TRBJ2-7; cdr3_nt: TGTGCTAGTGCCCCGGGACTAGCGGGCCCCTACGAGCAGTACTTC; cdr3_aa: CASAPGLAGPYEQYF
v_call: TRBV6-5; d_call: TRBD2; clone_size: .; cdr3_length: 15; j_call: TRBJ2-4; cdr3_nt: TGTGCCAGCAGGGCCAGCGGGGGAGCCAAAAACATTCAGTACTTC; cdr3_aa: CASRASGGAKNIQYF
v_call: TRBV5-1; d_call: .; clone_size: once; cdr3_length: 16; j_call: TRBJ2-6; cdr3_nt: TGCGCCAGCAGCTTCGGACAGCCCTCTGGGGCCAACGTCCTGACTTTC; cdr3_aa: CASSFGQPSGANVLTF
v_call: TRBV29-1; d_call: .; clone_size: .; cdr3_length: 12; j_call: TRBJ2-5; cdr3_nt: TGCAGCGTTGAATTGTTCCAAGAGACCCAGTACTTC; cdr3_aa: CSVELFQETQYF
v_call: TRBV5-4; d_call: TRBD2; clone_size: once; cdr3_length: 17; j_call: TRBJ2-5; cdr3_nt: TGTGCCAGCAGCCCGGCCGGGTTAGCGGGAGTTACAGAGACCCAGTACTTC; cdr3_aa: CASSPAGLAGVTETQYF
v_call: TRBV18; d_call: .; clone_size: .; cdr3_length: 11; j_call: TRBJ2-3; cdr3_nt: TGTGCCAGCTCACCAATGGATACGCAGTATTTT; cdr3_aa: CASSPMDTQYF
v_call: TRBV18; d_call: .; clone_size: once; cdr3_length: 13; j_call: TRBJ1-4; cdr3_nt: TGTGCCAGCTCACCCGCTCTAGGCGAAAAACTGTTTTTT; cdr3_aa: CASSPALGEKLFF
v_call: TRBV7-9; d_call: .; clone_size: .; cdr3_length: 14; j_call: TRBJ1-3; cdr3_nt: TGTGCCAGCAGCTTAGGACAAACAGGAAACACCATATATTTT; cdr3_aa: CASSLGQTGNTIYF
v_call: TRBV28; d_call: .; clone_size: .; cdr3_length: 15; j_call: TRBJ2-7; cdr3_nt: TGTGCCAGCAGTTTTGGCACGGGAGAAGGGTACGAGCAGTACTTC; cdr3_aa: CASSFGTGEGYEQYF
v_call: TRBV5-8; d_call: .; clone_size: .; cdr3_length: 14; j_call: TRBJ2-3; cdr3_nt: TGTGCCAGCAGCTTCGACCCCACTAGCCCCGGGCTCGGCTTT; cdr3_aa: CASSFDPTSPGLGF
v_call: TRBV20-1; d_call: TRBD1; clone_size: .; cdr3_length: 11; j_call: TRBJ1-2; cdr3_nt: TGCAGTGCAACCGGGACAGTTGGCTACACCTTC; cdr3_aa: CSATGTVGYTF
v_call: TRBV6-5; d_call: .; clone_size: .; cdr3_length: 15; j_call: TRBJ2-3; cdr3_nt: TGTGCCAGCAGTTACTCGGGGTCCTCTGCGGATACGCAGTATTTT; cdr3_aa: CASSYSGSSADTQYF
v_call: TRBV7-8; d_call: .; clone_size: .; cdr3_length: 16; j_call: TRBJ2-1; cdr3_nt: TGTGCCAGCAGCCCTTCCGGGCGAAGCTCCTACAATGAGCAGTTCTTC; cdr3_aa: CASSPSGRSSYNEQFF
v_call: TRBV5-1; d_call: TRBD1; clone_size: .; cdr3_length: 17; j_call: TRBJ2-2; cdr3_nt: TGCGCCAGCAGCTTGCAGGGGGCGCGAGTTGCGACCGGGGAGCTGTTTTTT; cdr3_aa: CASSLQGARVATGELFF
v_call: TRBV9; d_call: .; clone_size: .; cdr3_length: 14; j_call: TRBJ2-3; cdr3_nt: TGTGCCAGCAGCGTAGATGGCTTAATAGATACGCAGTATTTT; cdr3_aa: CASSVDGLIDTQYF
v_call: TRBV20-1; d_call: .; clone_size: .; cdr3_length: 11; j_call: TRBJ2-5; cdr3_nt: TGCAGTGCTACTCCTCAAGAGACCCAGTACTTC; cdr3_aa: CSATPQETQYF
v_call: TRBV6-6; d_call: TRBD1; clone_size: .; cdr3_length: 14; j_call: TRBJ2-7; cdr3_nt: TGTGCCAGCAGTCAGGGGGCTGGCTCCTACGAGCAGTACTTC; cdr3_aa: CASSQGAGSYEQYF
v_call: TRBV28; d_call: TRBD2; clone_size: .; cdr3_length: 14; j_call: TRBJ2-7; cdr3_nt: TGTGCCAGCAGTTTGCTACTAGCGTCCTACGAGCAGTACTTC; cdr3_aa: CASSLLLASYEQYF
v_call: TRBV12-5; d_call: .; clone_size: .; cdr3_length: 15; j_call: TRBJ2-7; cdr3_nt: TGTGCTAGTGACCCCCCCGCACAAATCCCCCCGGAGCAGTACTTC; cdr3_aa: CASDPPAQIPPEQYF
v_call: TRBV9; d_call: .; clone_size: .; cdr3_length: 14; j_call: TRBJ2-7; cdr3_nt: TGTGCCAGCAGCGTAGATGAGGGACCCTACGAGCAGTACTTC; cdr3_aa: CASSVDEGPYEQYF
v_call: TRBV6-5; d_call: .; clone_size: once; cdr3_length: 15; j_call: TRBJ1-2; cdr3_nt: TGTGCCAGCAGCGAGGAACTAGGGACGGACTATGGCTACACCTTC; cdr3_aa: CASSEELGTDYGYTF
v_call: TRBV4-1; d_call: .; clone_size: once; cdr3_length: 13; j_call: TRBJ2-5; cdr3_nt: TGCGCCAGCAGCCAAGATCAGGGGGAGACCCAGTACTTC; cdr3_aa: CASSQDQGETQYF
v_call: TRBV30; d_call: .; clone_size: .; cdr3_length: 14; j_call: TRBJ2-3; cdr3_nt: TGTGCCTGGAGTGTATCATCCCTTACAGATACGCAGTATTTT; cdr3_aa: CAWSVSSLTDTQYF
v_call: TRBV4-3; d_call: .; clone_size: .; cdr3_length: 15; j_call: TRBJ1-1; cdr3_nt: TGCGCCAGCAGCCAAGAGTTCAGAGTGAACACTGAAGCTTTCTTT; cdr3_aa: CASSQEFRVNTEAFF
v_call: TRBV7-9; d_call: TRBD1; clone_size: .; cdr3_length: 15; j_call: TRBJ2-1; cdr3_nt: TGTGCCAGCAGGTCACAGGGGAAGTCCTACAATGAGCAGTTCTTC; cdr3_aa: CASRSQGKSYNEQFF
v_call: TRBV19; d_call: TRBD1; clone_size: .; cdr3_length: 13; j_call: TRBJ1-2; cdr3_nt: TGTGCCAGTACCCCGGACAGGTACTATGGCTACACCTTC; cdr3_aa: CASTPDRYYGYTF
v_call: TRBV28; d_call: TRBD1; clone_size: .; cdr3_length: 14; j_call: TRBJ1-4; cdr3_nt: TGTGCCAGCAGACCTCTCCAGGGGGGTGAAAAACTGTTTTTT; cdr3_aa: CASRPLQGGEKLFF